This TCR beta chain originates from a study of T-cell memory formation after mild COVID-19. Study-level findings and limits: Those CD4+ clones that contracted were mainly in CM and EM (CD8+ ones in EMRA).

TCRdb recomputed calls from the 5' RACE reads with MiXCR, one row per CDR3 protein. The sample has approximately 580,000 distinct CDR3 sequences; around 20% are singletons. This clonotype was seen ten or more times. Its matching antigen is unknown. Losses at the gene ends were 0 bases for V and 15 bases for J; bases not matched to a gene: 7. The CDR3 spans 13 residues. Germline loops: CDR1 DFQATT, CDR2 SNEGSKA (reference sequence). The sequence was collected from an adult woman who had mild COVID-19 (a few samples of this study predate the infection). Cell type and time point are not known. Specimen: PBMCs or a T cell subset sorted from them (not recorded which). The J gene is TRBJ2-1, the V gene TRBV20-1; 11 bases are shared with TRBD2. CDR3 region: CSARDKLAGGRFF. The CDR3 DNA follows: TGCAGTGCTAGAGATAAGCTAGCGGGGGGTAGGTTCTTC.